The count of the clone carrying this T cell receptor beta chain is one. This study enrolled people aged about 18 to 90 from about two dozen US geographic areas. This sample was taken from a study of blood T cell repertoires in COVID-19. Here immunoSEQ multiplex PCR was the method, and the copy in TCRdb shows in-frame clones only, minus some. This sample has about 320,000 clones; 87% occur once, and the top ten carry approximately 5.3%. This sequence was found in a woman aged 30 to 39 who had recovered from COVID-19. The source material was PBMCs or T cells enriched from blood (not recorded which).

CDR3 DNA: TGTGCCAGCAGCTTAGTGCGGGGGAACTTCTACAATGAGCAGTTCTTC. This codes for CASSLVRGNFYNEQFF. This rearrangement joins TRBV7-6 to TRBJ2-1, with 7 positions matching TRBD2. The CDR3 is 16 residues long. Losses at the gene ends were 1 base for V and 3 bases for J; bases not matched to a gene: 6. Germline lookup yields CDR1 SGHVS and CDR2 FNYEAQ.